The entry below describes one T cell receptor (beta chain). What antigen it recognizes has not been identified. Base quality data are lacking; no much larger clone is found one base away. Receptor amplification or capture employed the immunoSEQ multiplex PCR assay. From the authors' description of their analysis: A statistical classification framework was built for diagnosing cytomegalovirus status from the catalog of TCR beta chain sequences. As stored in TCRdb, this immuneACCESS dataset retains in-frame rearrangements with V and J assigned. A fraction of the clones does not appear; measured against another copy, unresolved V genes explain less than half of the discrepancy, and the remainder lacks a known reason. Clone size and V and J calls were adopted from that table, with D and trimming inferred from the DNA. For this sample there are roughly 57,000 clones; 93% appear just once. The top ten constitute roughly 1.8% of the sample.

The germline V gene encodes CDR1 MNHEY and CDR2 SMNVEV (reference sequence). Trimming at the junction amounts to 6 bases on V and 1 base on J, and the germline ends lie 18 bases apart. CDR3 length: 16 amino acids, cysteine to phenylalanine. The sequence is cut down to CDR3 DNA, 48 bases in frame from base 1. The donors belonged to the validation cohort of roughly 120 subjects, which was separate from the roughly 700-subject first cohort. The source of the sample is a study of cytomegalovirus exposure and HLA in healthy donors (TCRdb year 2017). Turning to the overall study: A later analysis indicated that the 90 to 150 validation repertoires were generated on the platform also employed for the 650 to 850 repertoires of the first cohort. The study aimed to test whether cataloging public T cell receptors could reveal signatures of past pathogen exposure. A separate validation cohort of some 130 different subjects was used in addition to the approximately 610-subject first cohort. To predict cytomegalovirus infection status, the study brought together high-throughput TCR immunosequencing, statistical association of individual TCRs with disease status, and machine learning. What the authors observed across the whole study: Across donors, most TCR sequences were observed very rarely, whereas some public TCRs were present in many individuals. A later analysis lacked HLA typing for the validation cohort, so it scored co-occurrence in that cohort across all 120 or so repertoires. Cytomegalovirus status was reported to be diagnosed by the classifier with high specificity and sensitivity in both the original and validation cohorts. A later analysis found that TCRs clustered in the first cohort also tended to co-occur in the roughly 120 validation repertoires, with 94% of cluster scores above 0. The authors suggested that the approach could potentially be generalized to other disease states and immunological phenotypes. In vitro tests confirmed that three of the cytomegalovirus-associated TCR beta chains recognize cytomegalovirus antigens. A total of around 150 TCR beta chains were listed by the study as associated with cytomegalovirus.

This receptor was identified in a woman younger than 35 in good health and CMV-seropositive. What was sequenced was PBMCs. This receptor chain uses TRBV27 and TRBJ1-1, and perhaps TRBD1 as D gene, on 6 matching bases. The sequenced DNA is TGTGCCAGCAGGGAAGGGGGACTAGGGGAGAACACTGAAGCTTTCTTT. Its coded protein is CASREGGLGENTEAFF.